The rows below give T cell receptor beta chains drawn from one sample of a study of T cell responses to AZD1222 COVID-19 vaccine. TCRdb keeps only in-frame clones here, not all; method: immunoSEQ multiplex PCR. The sample shows 150,000 to 200,000 clones, roughly 91% of them seen only once. The sample was peripheral blood, taken 28 days after the second AZD1222 dose. The receptors here all came from an adult who received the AZD1222 COVID-19 vaccine. The CDR3 runs from the conserved cysteine through the conserved F or W.

J,V,CDR3
TRBJ2-2,TRBV6-4,CASSPAGSGGNTGELFF
TRBJ2-3,TRBV7-9,CASSQINEPDTQYF
TRBJ2-7,TRBV7-8,CASSLGLAGGEQYF
TRBJ1-3,TRBV9,CASSVEPMDRPGNTIYF
TRBJ1-1,TRBV7-9,CASSLWEELNTEAFF
TRBJ2-3,TRBV28,CASRSVNRAGGLNTDTQYF
TRBJ2-2,TRBV28,CASSLGGAALITGELFF
TRBJ2-1,TRBV15,CATSRGLGLFNEQFF
TRBJ1-5,TRBV10-3,CAISGTGTGVQPQHF
TRBJ2-7,TRBV4-3,CASSQVAGEGAYEQYF
TRBJ2-1,TRBV24-1,CATNIGTSVDNEQFF
TRBJ1-5,TRBV28,CASTTAGGYQPQHF
TRBJ1-2,TRBV13,CASSLAWGNYGYTF
TRBJ2-1,TRBV14,CASSQDSGLAGVGGEQFF
TRBJ2-3,TRBV5-1,CASSFGGGASVVTDTQYF
TRBJ2-1,TRBV6-5,CASSLNSGAIYEQFF
TRBJ1-2,TRBV6-5,CASSYSGTWGYTF
TRBJ2-7,TRBV7-9,CASSLVTGAYEQYF
TRBJ2-5,TRBV19,CASSIGGGIETQYF
TRBJ2-7,TRBV10-3,CAISESGTDAYEQYF
TRBJ1-5,TRBV28,CASSLFRGASQPQHF
TRBJ2-1,TRBV29-1,CSAIGDRNEQFF
TRBJ1-2,TRBV5-1,CASSPGGGNYGYTF
TRBJ1-4,TRBV9,CASDVYGTGEKLFF
TRBJ1-2,TRBV5-1,CASSPQGQGYTF
TRBJ2-6,TRBV4-3,CASSQEGPGFGANVLTF
TRBJ1-1,TRBV18,CASSPGTGKGDTEAFF
TRBJ1-6,TRBV3-1/TRBV3-2,CASSQATTGFKNSPLHF
TRBJ2-5,TRBV30,CAWGKFGETQYF
TRBJ1-3,TRBV11-2,CASSSTVSGNTIYF
TRBJ2-7,TRBV10-2,CASSERGGAHEQYF
TRBJ2-1,TRBV11-3,CASSSSGEAYNEQFF
TRBJ1-2,TRBV6-5,CASSLYTQGSYGYTF
TRBJ2-7,TRBV24-1,CATSDPGTGSYEQYF
TRBJ1-5,TRBV30,CAWSFSQNQPQHF
TRBJ2-5,TRBV19,CASSRWGEADQETQYF
TRBJ2-5,TRBV5-5,CASSLTGRRETQYF
TRBJ2-2,TRBV3-1/TRBV3-2,CASRPGQNTGELFF
TRBJ2-7,TRBV24-1,CATSGRGQGANYEQYF
TRBJ1-4,TRBV18,CASSPGATNEKLFF
TRBJ2-7,TRBV28,CASSWRQVPYEQYF
TRBJ2-3,TRBV12-5,CASGPDSGTDTQYF
TRBJ1-2,TRBV30,CAWSVLGGINYGYTF
TRBJ1-5,TRBV6-6,CASSYSPGEQPQHF
TRBJ1-2,TRBV27,CASSLLQAGRYGYTF
TRBJ2-7,TRBV7-2,CASSYDRTRPYEQYF
TRBJ1-6,TRBV12-3/TRBV12-4,CASSLYGSPLHF
TRBJ1-4,TRBV3-1/TRBV3-2,CASSPWGGTATNEKLFF
TRBJ2-5,TRBV7-2,CASSLALGETQYF
TRBJ1-2,TRBV30,CAWTKDRAGYTF
TRBJ2-7,TRBV4-1,CASSSGQGYEQYF
TRBJ2-3,TRBV30,CAWTPLSTDTQYF
TRBJ1-4,TRBV5-1,CASSLGTGVYEKLFF
TRBJ1-6,TRBV5-1,CASSPGTINSPLHF
TRBJ2-1,TRBV7-9,CASSLARGIEQFF
TRBJ2-2,TRBV9,CASSLQPGLAGGQDTGELFF
TRBJ1-6,TRBV9,CASSQQGANSPLHF
TRBJ2-2,TRBV4-1,CASSQIPGQGPGELFF
TRBJ2-7,TRBV29-1,CSVIRGETYEQYF
TRBJ2-1,TRBV24-1,CATSDPGTGAEQFF